Below, 28 T cell receptor beta chains from the same sample are listed, as sequenced in a study of blood T cells in healthy people across ages. Next came a second PCR, run for about 6 to 11 cycles, which used a sample-barcoded 5' primer along with a J-beta primer mix. Via MiXCR, TCRdb re-called the 5' RACE reads, giving one row per CDR3 protein. The data hold 1 million to 1.2 million distinct CDR3 sequences, with under 40% observed a single time. Specimen: blood. The receptors shown here come from a man aged 18 to 30 in good health.

The chain has TRBV18 and TRBJ1-1; D is undetermined. Trimming removed 1 base from V and 2 bases from J, with 8 bases in between. The CDR3 sequence is 14 residues long. Germline CDR1 KGHSH, CDR2 LQKENI. The CDR3 region has the DNA TGTGCCAGCTCACCACAAAACAGCAACACTGAAGCTTTCTTT. Amino acid sequence: CASSPQNSNTEAFF.

This clonotype was observed many times. The chain combines TRBV24-1 with TRBJ2-1; weak D call: TRBD2 (5 bases). The CDR3 length is 13 residues. Germline CDR1 KGHDR, CDR2 SFDVKD. Trimming removed 10 bases at V and 2 bases at J, with 11 bases between. Here the CDR3 DNA reads TGTGCCACTCGAGGGTACCCCTACAATGAGCAGTTCTTC. Encoded protein: CATRGYPYNEQFF.

A few counts support this clonotype. The rearrangement links TRBV2 to TRBJ1-2, with 7 bases identical to TRBD1. Unmatched junction bases numbered 11, after V lost 6 bases and J lost 7 bases. Germline-derived CDR1 and CDR2 are SNHLY and FYNNEI. The CDR3 spans 14 residues. The CDR3 DNA reads as TGTGCCAGCAGCGCCACCTTGACAGGGTTTGGCTACACCTTC. It encodes CASSATLTGFGYTF.

The rearrangement joins TRBV4-2 to TRBJ1-1; D is unclear. Germline lookup yields CDR1 LGHNA and CDR2 YNFKEQ. The CDR3 runs 12 residues. Trimming took 0 bases from V and 9 from J, leaving 8 bases between them. CDR3 loop: CASSQDTSQAFF. The CDR3 DNA reads TGTGCCAGCAGCCAAGATACCTCTCAAGCTTTCTTT.

The chain recombines TRBV6-1 with TRBJ2-7, with D tentatively TRBD1 (6 bases). V gave up 2 bases and J gave up 6 bases, with 11 bases separating them. The germline gives CDR1 MNHNS, CDR2 SASEGT. CDR3 length: 13 amino acids. In nucleotides, the CDR3 is TGTGCCAGCAGTGAACGGCAGGGGTTCGAGCAGTACTTC. Encoded protein: CASSERQGFEQYF.

The chain carries TRBV12-3 or TRBV12-4 and TRBJ1-1; 11 bases are a match to TRBD1. J gave up 1 base and V 8 bases, and 6 bases lay outside the gene matches. The CDR3 has 15 amino acids. The CDR3 protein is CASLGQGAPNTEAFF. CDR3 sequence (DNA): TGTGCCAGCCTAGGACAGGGGGCCCCGAACACTGAAGCTTTCTTT.

The chain carries TRBV9 and TRBJ2-2; D not certain. The length of the CDR3 is 15 residues. V lost 0 bases and J 3 bases, leaving 9 bases between the germline ends. Germline-derived CDR1 and CDR2 are SGDLS and YYNGEE. The CDR3 sequence: CASSVGGSHTGELFF. The CDR3 DNA sequence: TGTGCCAGCAGCGTAGGGGGATCGCACACCGGGGAGCTGTTTTTT.

The chain employs TRBV28 and TRBJ2-7, with 7 bases matching TRBD1. J was trimmed by 4 bases and V by 6 bases; bases with no gene match: 6. This CDR3 contains 13 residues. The germline gives CDR1 MDHEN, CDR2 SYDVKM. CDR3 nucleotide sequence: TGTGCCAGCAGCGGGACAGACCTTTACGAGCAGTACTTC. Amino acids: CASSGTDLYEQYF. The complete variable domain, with remaining parts taken from reference TRBV28 and TRBJ2-7, reads DVKVTQSSRYLVKRTGEKVFLECVQDMDHENMFWYRQDPGLGLRLIYFSYDVKMKEKGDIPEGYSVSREKKERFSLILESASTNQTSMYLCASSGTDLYEQYFGPGTRLTVT.

To note about this clonotype: It may be a read error: a sequence one base away is much more abundant. The V gene is TRBV9, the J gene TRBJ2-1; D is ambiguous. Trimming took 0 bases from V and 13 from J, leaving 14 bases between them. The length of the CDR3 is 13 residues. Germline-derived CDR1 and CDR2 are SGDLS and YYNGEE. The CDR3: CASSVGFQETQFF. DNA for the CDR3: TGTGCCAGCAGCGTAGGATTTCAAGAGACCCAGTTCTTC.

J is TRBJ2-2 and V is TRBV5-1; 10 positions agree with TRBD1. Germline lookup yields CDR1 SGHRS and CDR2 YFSETQ. The trim removed 2 bases at V and 5 bases at J, leaving 6 bases unmatched. There are 16 residues in the CDR3. The CDR3 DNA follows: TGCGCCAGCAGCTTAGGGACAGGGGTGTGGACCGGGGAGCTGTTTTTT. This encodes CASSLGTGVWTGELFF.

There are a few counts of this clonotype. The gene calls are TRBV25-1 and TRBJ2-1; weak D call: TRBD1 (6 bases). The germline V and J ends were trimmed by 5 bases and 0 bases, with 14 bases remaining between them. This CDR3 has 16 residues. Per the germline V gene, CDR1 is MGHDK and CDR2 is SYGVNS. CDR3 nucleotide sequence: TGTGCCAGCAGTCAACAGGGCTACAGCTCCTACAATGAGCAGTTCTTC. It yields the protein CASSQQGYSSYNEQFF.

The chain uses TRBV12-3 or TRBV12-4 and TRBJ1-2; D is uncertain. Trimming cost V 6 bases and J 3 bases, with 8 bases left between them. This CDR3 is 12 amino acids long. The CDR3 here is CASRRAYYGYTF. CDR3 DNA: TGTGCCAGCAGGAGGGCATACTATGGCTACACCTTC.

The table lists this clonotype with a few counts. The chain recombines TRBV2 with TRBJ2-3; D may correspond to TRBD1 or TRBD2 (5 bases each). The V end lost 9 bases, the J end lost 5 bases, and 18 bases lay between the germline ends. In germline, CDR1 is SNHLY, CDR2 FYNNEI. The CDR3 sequence is 14 residues long. DNA of the CDR3: TGTGCCAGTTCGAAGCTAGGGACCCAAGATACGCAGTATTTT. Its protein is CASSKLGTQDTQYF.

The chain recombines TRBV20-1 with TRBJ1-1; weak D call: TRBD1 (6 bases). The CDR3 covers 13 residues. Germline V gives CDR1 DFQATT, CDR2 SNEGSKA (reference sequence). With 0 bases removed from V and 13 bases from J, the gap between germline ends came to 18 bases. The DNA for the CDR3 is TGCAGTGCTAGAGAGGCAGGGGCCATAGATGGTTTCTTT. Its translation is CSAREAGAIDGFF.

The chain combines TRBV6-1 with TRBJ2-1; 7 positions match TRBD1. After removal of 6 bases from V and 0 bases from J, the junction contained 8 bases not matched to a gene. This CDR3 has 16 amino acids. CDR1 is MNHNS and CDR2 is SASEGT in the germline V gene. The CDR3 DNA sequence: TGTGCCAGCAGCCCCGACAGGGCAATCTCCTACAATGAGCAGTTCTTC. Its protein is CASSPDRAISYNEQFF.

This clonotype has only a few counts. This chain links TRBV12-3 or TRBV12-4 with TRBJ1-4; no reliable D call. Deletions cut 2 bases from V and 5 bases from J, with 9 bases between. The CDR3 covers 14 residues. This CDR3 is CASSLRSGNEKLFF. DNA for the CDR3: TGTGCCAGCAGTTTAAGGTCGGGAAATGAAAAACTGTTTTTT.

This clonotype was detected only once. CDR3 bases: TGTGCCAGCAGCCAAGAAGGACAGGGGGAGGCCCAGTACTTC. Protein sequence: CASSQEGQGEAQYF. This chain joins TRBV4-2 and TRBJ2-7; 10 positions agree with TRBD1. The CDR3 is 14 amino acids. Germline V gene lookup returns CDR1 LGHNA and CDR2 YNFKEQ. V was clipped by 0 bases and J by 10 bases; unmatched bases: 6.

This clonotype was detected once. The junction and the germline gene differ at one end; a read error may be behind it. This chain joins TRBV20-1 and TRBJ1-5; a possible D gene is TRBD1 (5 bases). CDR3 size: 13 residues. Germline CDR1 reads DFQATT; CDR2 reads SNEGSKA (reference sequence). CDR3 residues: CSASSGTNQSQHF. The DNA of the CDR3 is TGCAGTGCTAGCTCAGGGACCAATCAGTCCCAGCATTTT.

This clonotype was counted between two and nine times. This rearrangement joins TRBV12-5 to TRBJ1-1, with D unclear. Germline V gene sequence: CDR1 LGHNT, CDR2 FRNRAP. V was trimmed by 1 base and J by 1 base, leaving 7 bases between them. The length of the CDR3 is 14 residues. The CDR3 reads CASGLGRRNTEAFF. The CDR3, as DNA: TGTGCTAGTGGTTTGGGCAGGAGGAACACTGAAGCTTTCTTT.

This clonotype was picked up a small number of times. The gene calls are TRBV6-5 and TRBJ2-1; 7 bases are shared with TRBD1. V dropped 0 bases and J dropped 8; count of bases not matched to a gene: 10. CDR3 size: 16 residues. Germline values: CDR1 MNHEY, CDR2 SVGAGI. Here the CDR3 DNA reads TGTGCCAGCAGTTACTCACGACAGGGTAATTATTATGAGCAGTTCTTC. Its translation: CASSYSRQGNYYEQFF.

The J gene is TRBJ2-1, the V gene TRBV12-5; TRBD2 matches at 8 bases. The CDR3 sequence is 16 residues long. Germline CDR1 is LGHNT and CDR2 is FRNRAP. The J segment lost 2 bases and the V segment lost 5 bases, leaving 8 bases of the junction unmatched. CDR3 region: CASGTVAGHAYNEQFF. CDR3 DNA: TGTGCTAGTGGTACCGTAGCGGGGCATGCCTACAATGAGCAGTTCTTC.

Of note for this clonotype: With a much larger clone just one base away, this may be a read error. The V and J genes are TRBV5-1 and TRBJ2-3, with TRBD2 as a possible D gene (5 bases). The CDR3 loop spans 13 amino acids. CDR1 is SGHRS and CDR2 is YFSETQ in the germline V gene. DNA of the CDR3: TGCGCCAGCAGCTTGGACGACTACCCAACGCGGTATTTT. The encoded protein is CASSLDDYPTRYF. Variable domain in full (rest from reference TRBV5-1 and TRBJ2-3): KAGVTQTPRYLIKTRGQQVTLSCSPISGHRSVSWYQQTPGQGLQFLFEYFSETQRNKGNFPGRFSGRQFSNSRSEMNVSTLELGDSALYLCASSLDDYPTRYFGPGTRLTVL.

This clonotype was detected a few times. This chain joins TRBV15 and TRBJ1-4; D perhaps matches TRBD1 (6 bases). Between the trimmed V and J ends, which lost 1 base and 8 bases, there was a span of 17 bases. Germline-derived CDR1 and CDR2 are LNHNV and YYDKDF (reference sequence). The CDR3 contains 16 residues. CDR3 nucleotide sequence: TGTGCCACCAGCAGAGCCCCAGGGGTTTCTGGGGAAAAACTGTTTTTT. It is translated as CATSRAPGVSGEKLFF.

This clonotype was found a few times. CDR3 DNA: TGCAGTGTTGTCCTCCGGGACAGGGACAATGAGCAGTACTTC. It is translated as CSVVLRDRDNEQYF. This chain connects TRBV20-1 to TRBJ2-1; 9 bases align to TRBD1. Judging by the DNA end, TRBJ2-7 fits better; the J call may be wrong. Per the germline V gene, CDR1 is DFQATT and CDR2 is SNEGSKA (reference sequence). The CDR3 spans 14 residues.

The CDR3 here is CSALTGGFGETQYF. In DNA, the CDR3 is TGCAGTGCTCTGACAGGGGGCTTTGGAGAGACCCAGTACTTC. The chain couples TRBV20-1 to TRBJ2-7, with 10 bases matching TRBD1. The J call may not be correct, given that the DNA end is closer to TRBJ2-5. Germline values: CDR1 DFQATT, CDR2 SNEGSKA (reference sequence). CDR3 size: 14 residues.

This clonotype was detected ten times or more. The chain joins TRBV12-3 or TRBV12-4 to TRBJ1-5; D remains unclear. V was clipped by 3 bases and J by 6 bases, with 12 bases between them. The CDR3 runs 14 residues. The DNA of the CDR3 is TGTGCCAGCAGTTTCTCAATAGAGGGTCAGCCCCAGCATTTT. As protein: CASSFSIEGQPQHF.

A few counts support this clonotype. The chain uses TRBV12-3 or TRBV12-4 and TRBJ2-3, with 10 bases matching TRBD2. The CDR3 totals 17 residues. With 3 bases clipped from V and 0 bases from J, the junction kept 6 bases outside the gene matches. The CDR3 nucleotides are TGTGCCAGCAGTTTTGCTAGCGGGAGTACTAGCACAGATACGCAGTATTTT. Its protein product is CASSFASGSTSTDTQYF.

This clonotype was counted ten times or more. This chain joins TRBV20-1 and TRBJ2-7; 7 bases agree with TRBD2. Trimming removed 6 bases from V and 0 bases from J; junction bases left unmatched: 5. The CDR3 spans 13 residues. Per the germline V gene, CDR1 is DFQATT and CDR2 is SNEGSKA (reference sequence). Written as DNA, the CDR3 is TGCAGTGCCGTCGGGGGGAGCTCCTACGAGCAGTACTTC. Protein product: CSAVGGSSYEQYF.